This T cell receptor beta chain originates from a study of vaccination and CD4 T cells after COVID-19. In the study overall: Nasal swab PCR identified SARS-CoV-2 in the convalescent patients, of whom roughly 9 were mild and one severe. The convalescent population consisted of six males and four females, two of whom were of Hispanic ethnicity. Overall study findings and caveats: When vaccine-specific clones from convalescent patients were examined, 304 of 307 were spike mono-reactive.

Regarding treatment: roughly ten-day PBMC culture with coronavirus spike peptide pools or control peptides (ViraFEST assay). Cultured CD4+ T cell DNA was sequenced using the Oncomine TCR Beta short-read assay. TCRdb fed the PCR reads into MiXCR, producing one record per CDR3 protein. The table shows roughly 9,600 distinct CDR3 sequences, with approximately 24% occurring only once. This clonotype turned up a few times. Its antigen is not identified. CDR1 MNHEY and CDR2 SVGEGT come from the germline V gene. Unmatched junction bases numbered 12, after V lost 2 bases and J lost 0 bases. The CDR3 runs to 20 residues.

This TCR came from a human donor who had recovered from COVID-19. The material sequenced was CD4+ T cells from blood, cultured in vitro, taken after SARS-CoV-2 vaccination. This chain joins TRBV6-2 or TRBV6-3 and TRBJ2-3, with 12 bases fitting TRBD2. Here the CDR3 reads CASSYRLSLAGGKSTDTQYF. The DNA for the CDR3 is TGTGCCAGCAGTTACCGATTGAGTCTAGCGGGAGGGAAGAGCACAGATACGCAGTATTTT.